This T cell receptor (beta chain) was recorded in a study of blood T cell repertoires in COVID-19. Whole-study context: Samples came from the United States, Italy and Spain, spanning acute and convalescent COVID-19.

Data came from immunoSEQ multiplex PCR; TCRdb stores just in-frame clones and leaves some out. Seen here are a few hundred thousand clones, 89% observed once, and the top ten hold approximately 1.8%. Recruitment covered about 25 US areas and drew participants whose ages spanned roughly 18 to 90 years. In Cohort 3, a recovered donor had either two negative PCRs, clearance, or symptom resolution. V was clipped by 0 bases and J by 2 bases, with 11 bases between them. This CDR3 is built from 15 residues. Looked up from germline, CDR1 is GTSNPN and CDR2 is SVGIG (reference sequence). The clonotype was recovered from a woman aged 55-69 years who had recovered from COVID-19. The chain couples TRBV30 to TRBJ1-5, with a weak D call TRBD1 (5 bases). Sequencing was done on a sample of PBMCs or T cells enriched from blood (not recorded which). The CDR3 spells CAWSVAGGGNQPQHF. The CDR3 DNA reads as TGTGCCTGGAGTGTAGCGGGGGGAGGCAATCAGCCCCAGCATTTT. Variable domain in full (rest from reference TRBV30 and TRBJ1-5): SQTIHQWPATLVQPVGSPLSLECTVEGTSNPNLYWYRQAAGRGLQLLFYSVGIGQISSEVPQNLSASRPQDRQFILSSKKLLLSDSGFYLCAWSVAGGGNQPQHFGDGTRLSIL.